What follows are 23 T cell receptor beta chains derived from one specimen sequenced in a study of T-cell reconstitution after alpha-beta-depleted transplantation in children. Unique molecular identifiers were used in preparing the TCRbeta library. Each CDR3 protein gets one entry after TCRdb re-called the PCR reads with MiXCR. Among 25,000 to 30,000 distinct CDR3 sequences, over 15% were seen once, and the ten largest hold over 30%. The sequencing here drew on PBMCs, mostly from graft donor cells, taken 60 days after TCRalphabeta/CD19-depleted stem cell transplant. The receptors were gathered from a male patient aged 2-10 years who had a stem cell transplant for acute lymphoblastic leukemia, so the T cells may come from the graft donor.

In its sample, this clonotype was seen a few times. Here the CDR3 DNA reads TGCGCCAGCAGCTCAAACAGGGCGGCTAACTATGGCTACACCTTC. Translated, it gives CASSSNRAANYGYTF. This chain uses TRBV5-1 with TRBJ1-2, with D tentatively TRBD1 (6 bases). Germline V gives CDR1 SGHRS, CDR2 YFSETQ. The CDR3 has 15 residues. Between the trimmed V and J ends, which lost 3 bases and 0 bases, there was a span of 12 bases.

The chain uses TRBV6-1 and TRBJ2-4; D uncertain. V dropped 4 bases and J dropped 15 bases, with 10 bases sitting between them. Germline-derived CDR1 and CDR2 are MNHNS and SASEGT. The CDR3 covers 10 residues. CDR3 sequence: CASSGPGTYF. CDR3 coding DNA: TGTGCCAGCAGTGGTCCCGGAACGTACTTC.

This clonotype was picked up many times. The J gene is TRBJ2-7, the V gene TRBV12-3 or TRBV12-4, with TRBD1 identical over 7 bases. CDR3 length: 15 amino acids. Trimming removed 5 bases from V and 0 bases from J; junction bases left unmatched: 7. The CDR3 DNA reads TGTGCCAGCAGTAAAGACAGGGCTAGCTCCTACGAGCAGTACTTC. Translated: CASSKDRASSYEQYF.

The chain couples TRBV28 to TRBJ2-1, with 7 positions matching TRBD1. V was pared by 4 bases and J by 3 bases, with 6 bases of the junction left unmatched. CDR3 length equals 15 residues. Looked up from germline, CDR1 is MDHEN and CDR2 is SYDVKM. CDR3 amino acids: CASSSSRDSYNEQFF. The CDR3 DNA is TGTGCCAGCAGTTCGTCCCGGGACAGCTACAATGAGCAGTTCTTC.

This clonotype was seen more than once but under ten times. This chain connects TRBV15 to TRBJ1-1; D is possibly TRBD1 (6 bases). V dropped 0 bases and J dropped 11 bases, with 19 bases sitting between them. There are 15 residues in the CDR3. In germline, CDR1 is LNHNV, CDR2 YYDKDF (reference sequence). CDR3 sequence (DNA): TGTGCCACCAGCAGAGAGGGACACTCCGGGACATTGGCTTTCTTT. Encoded protein: CATSREGHSGTLAFF.

J is TRBJ1-4 and V is TRBV28; 9 positions agree with TRBD1. CDR3 length: 15 amino acids. Germline V gives CDR1 MDHEN, CDR2 SYDVKM. V was clipped by 5 bases and J by 8 bases; unmatched bases: 9. CDR3 protein: CASSPPGTGREKLFF. The CDR3 nucleotides are TGTGCCAGCAGTCCCCCCGGGACAGGGCGGGAAAAACTGTTTTTT.

The V call is TRBV20-1, the J call TRBJ2-5; TRBD2 is a possible D gene (5 bases). This CDR3 spans 11 amino acids. V lost 6 bases and J lost 4, with 9 bases in between. CDR1 and CDR2 (germline): DFQATT, SNEGSKA (reference sequence). DNA for the CDR3: TGCAGTGCGACCGCGGGAGAGACCCAGTACTTC. This sequence encodes CSATAGETQYF.

This rearrangement joins TRBV28 to TRBJ1-1, with a tentative D call TRBD1 (5 bases). Trimming cost V 5 bases and J 2 bases, with 15 bases left between them. Looked up from germline, CDR1 is MDHEN and CDR2 is SYDVKM. The CDR3 runs 15 residues. The CDR3 coding sequence is TGTGCCAGCAGTCCGGGGGTCGACCGAAACACTGAAGCTTTCTTT. Its protein product is CASSPGVDRNTEAFF.

This clonotype showed up just a few times. The chain joins TRBV7-2 to TRBJ2-3; tentatively, D is TRBD2 (5 bases). Trimming pared 4 bases from V and 8 bases from J, leaving 13 bases between. This CDR3 spans 13 amino acids. Germline loops: CDR1 SGHTA, CDR2 FQGNSA. The CDR3 nucleotides read TGTGCCAGCAGCTCCCAACTAGAGGTTACGCAGTATTTT. Translation: CASSSQLEVTQYF.

This clonotype was detected many times. The chain uses TRBV5-1 and TRBJ1-6; the match to TRBD1 covers 7 bases. The CDR3 covers 15 residues. Germline loops: CDR1 SGHRS, CDR2 YFSETQ. J lost 7 bases, V lost 0 bases, and 4 bases had no gene match. CDR3 sequence: CASSLGSGGNSPLHF. The CDR3 DNA follows: TGCGCCAGCAGCTTGGGGTCAGGGGGGAATTCACCCCTCCACTTT.

The chain is built from TRBV28 and TRBJ2-4, with 10 bases aligning to TRBD1. There are 16 residues in the CDR3. The V gene's germline CDR1 is MDHEN and CDR2 SYDVKM. The V gene end was trimmed by 6 bases and the J gene end by 3 bases; junction bases not matched to a gene: 8. DNA for the CDR3: TGTGCCAGCAGAACCGGGACAGGGGCCCTCAAAAACATTCAGTACTTC. Protein product: CASRTGTGALKNIQYF. Looking up the rest from reference TRBV28 and TRBJ2-4 gives the full variable domain: DVKVTQSSRYLVKRTGEKVFLECVQDMDHENMFWYRQDPGLGLRLIYFSYDVKMKEKGDIPEGYSVSREKKERFSLILESASTNQTSMYLCASRTGTGALKNIQYFGAGTRLSVL.

This clonotype was found a few times. V is TRBV18 and J is TRBJ2-7, with unresolved D. CDR3 length: 15 amino acids. Per the germline V gene, CDR1 is KGHSH and CDR2 is LQKENI. Trimming removed 5 bases at V and 3 bases at J, with 17 bases between. CDR3 sequence: CASSELPSGNYEQYF. In DNA, the CDR3 is TGTGCCAGCTCAGAATTGCCTAGTGGAAACTACGAGCAGTACTTC.

This clonotype was counted at least ten times. The rearrangement links TRBV4-1 to TRBJ1-2; possibly TRBD1 for D (6 bases). Germline V gene sequence: CDR1 MGHRA, CDR2 YSYEKL. V was cut by 1 base and J by 4 bases, with 22 bases left in between. The CDR3 consists of 18 residues. CDR3 loop: CASSQAVRGRSFSYGYTF. CDR3 DNA: TGCGCCAGCAGCCAAGCAGTCAGGGGACGGTCTTTCAGCTATGGCTACACCTTC.

This clonotype was counted a few times. DNA for the CDR3: TGTGCCAGCAGTTTCGGGGGGGCTGGATCACCCCTCCACTTT. It specifies CASSFGGAGSPLHF. The chain uses TRBV12-3 or TRBV12-4 and TRBJ1-6, with a possible D match to TRBD1 (6 bases). The length of the CDR3 is 14 residues. Trimming took 3 bases from V and 10 from J, leaving 13 bases between them.

V is TRBV19 and J is TRBJ1-5; the D is unclear. Trimming shortened V by 3 bases and J by 1 base, and 7 bases separated the two germline ends. Per germline, CDR1 LNHDA and CDR2 SQIVND (reference sequence). This CDR3 is built from 14 residues. This chain's CDR3 is CASSITGSNQPQHF. The CDR3 region has the DNA TGTGCCAGTAGTATCACGGGGAGCAATCAGCCCCAGCATTTT.

This clonotype was recorded at least ten times. The rearrangement links TRBV11-2 to TRBJ1-1; possible D gene TRBD1, 5 bases. V lost 1 base to trimming and J lost 3 bases, with 12 bases between them. The CDR3 extends over 15 amino acids. Germline assignment: CDR1 SGHAT and CDR2 FQNNGV. The CDR3 is CASSLGQGGDTEAFF. The CDR3 DNA reads as TGTGCCAGCAGCTTAGGGCAGGGCGGAGACACTGAAGCTTTCTTT.

This clonotype is judged medium-sized. The chain employs TRBV28 and TRBJ2-3; 8 positions agree with TRBD2. The CDR3 loop spans 15 amino acids. V was clipped by 10 bases and J by 2 bases; unmatched bases: 11. Germline-derived CDR1 and CDR2 are MDHEN and SYDVKM. The DNA of the CDR3 is TGTGCCACCGTATCCCCTAGCGGGTTCACAGATACGCAGTATTTT. Its translation: CATVSPSGFTDTQYF.

About this clonotype itself: A junction boundary mismatches the germline segment, possibly from a read error. The J gene is TRBJ2-7, the V gene TRBV5-5; 8 bases are shared with TRBD2. CDR1 SGHKS and CDR2 YYEKEE come from the germline V gene (reference sequence). The CDR3 spans 12 residues. In DNA form, the CDR3 reads TGTGCCAGCAGCTCCTCCCCGGGAGGGCCGGACTTC. It codes for CASSSSPGGPDF. Combining the CDR3 with reference TRBV5-5 and TRBJ2-7 gives the whole variable domain DAGVTQSPTHLIKTRGQQVTLRCSPISGHKSVSWYQQVLGQGPQFIFQYYEKEERGRGNFPDRFSARQFPNYSSELNVNALLLGDSALYLCASSSSPGGPDFGPGTRLTVT.

In this sample, this clonotype turned up many times. The rearrangement joins TRBV20-1 to TRBJ1-4, with TRBD1 as a possible D gene (5 bases). Trimming took 0 bases from V and 8 from J, leaving 16 bases between them. CDR3 length equals 15 residues. Germline V gives CDR1 DFQATT, CDR2 SNEGSKA (reference sequence). CDR3 nucleotide sequence: TGCAGTGCTAGAGAAGATGGAAGGGGTGCGGAAAAACTGTTTTTT. Amino acids: CSAREDGRGAEKLFF.

CDR3 amino acids: CSAGPGYEQYF. The DNA for the CDR3 is TGCAGTGCTGGCCCGGGATACGAGCAGTACTTC. V gene TRBV20-1 combines with J gene TRBJ2-7, with a possible D match to TRBD2 (5 bases). Per the germline V gene, CDR1 is DFQATT and CDR2 is SNEGSKA (reference sequence). This CDR3 is built from 11 residues. Trimming shortened V by 5 bases and J by 4 bases, and 9 bases separated the two germline ends.

As for this clonotype: This may arise from a read error, as a much more abundant clone is one base away. The V and J genes are TRBV6-1 and TRBJ1-2; 10 nucleotides agree with TRBD1. The CDR3 is 15 amino acids. V was pared by 5 bases and J by 6 bases, with 9 bases of the junction left unmatched. Germline V gene data show CDR1 as MNHNS and CDR2 as SASEGT. This chain's CDR3 is CASSKGQGDSHGYTF. CDR3 nucleotides: TGTGCCAGCAGTAAAGGACAGGGGGACAGTCATGGCTACACCTTC.

This clonotype was seen more than once but under ten times. V is TRBV20-1 and J is TRBJ2-1, with TRBD2 matching 11 bases. Germline values: CDR1 DFQATT, CDR2 SNEGSKA (reference sequence). J was trimmed by 7 bases and V by 3 bases; bases with no gene match: 11. CDR3 length: 16 residues. CDR3 in DNA: TGCAGTGCTAGGGGTAGCGGGAGGGGTGGGTGGAATGAGCAGTTCTTC. Encoded protein: CSARGSGRGGWNEQFF.

The chain links TRBV7-9 to TRBJ1-2; D is perhaps TRBD1 (5 bases). Trimming pared 1 base from V and 4 bases from J, leaving 13 bases between. Germline V gene data show CDR1 as SEHNR and CDR2 as FQNEAQ (reference sequence). This CDR3 spans 15 amino acids. This CDR3 is CASSLGRGSSYGYTF. The CDR3 bases are TGTGCCAGCAGCTTAGGACGGGGCTCTTCCTATGGCTACACCTTC.